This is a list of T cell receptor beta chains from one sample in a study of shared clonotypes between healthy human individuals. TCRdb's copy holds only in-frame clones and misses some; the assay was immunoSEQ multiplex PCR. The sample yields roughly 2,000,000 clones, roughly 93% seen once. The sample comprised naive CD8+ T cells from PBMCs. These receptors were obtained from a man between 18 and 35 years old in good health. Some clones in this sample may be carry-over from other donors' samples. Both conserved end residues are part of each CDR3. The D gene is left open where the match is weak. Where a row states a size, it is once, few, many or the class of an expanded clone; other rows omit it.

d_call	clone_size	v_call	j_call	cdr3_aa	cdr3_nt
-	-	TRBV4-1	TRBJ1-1	CASAPRQLNTEAFF	TGCGCCAGCGCCCCCCGACAGTTGAACACTGAAGCTTTCTTT
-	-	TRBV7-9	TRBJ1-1	CASSSGSEAFF	TGTGCCAGCAGCTCGGGATCTGAAGCTTTCTTT
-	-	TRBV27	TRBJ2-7	CASRTVGGLMEQYF	TGTGCCAGCAGAACGGTGGGGGGGCTTATGGAGCAGTACTTC
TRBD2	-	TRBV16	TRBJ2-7	CASSLVRGLPPYEQYF	TGTGCCAGCAGCCTAGTGAGGGGACTACCCCCCTACGAGCAGTACTTC
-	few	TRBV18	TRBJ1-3	CASSRGDTIYF	TGTGCCAGCTCACGTGGAGACACCATATATTTT
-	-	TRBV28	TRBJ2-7	CASSLMGYEQYF	TGTGCCAGCAGTCTCATGGGCTACGAGCAGTACTTC
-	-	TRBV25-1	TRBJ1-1	CASSEVFGGMNTEAFF	TGTGCCAGCAGTGAGGTCTTTGGGGGGATGAACACTGAAGCTTTCTTT
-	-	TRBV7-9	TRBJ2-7	CASTRGREQYF	TGTGCCAGCACCCGAGGCCGCGAGCAGTACTTC
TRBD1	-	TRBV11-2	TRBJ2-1	CASRDPGQGSYEQFF	TGTGCCAGCAGGGACCCCGGACAGGGCTCTTATGAGCAGTTCTTC
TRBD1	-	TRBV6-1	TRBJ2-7	CASSEAHRGYEQYF	TGTGCCAGCAGTGAAGCGCACAGGGGGTACGAGCAGTACTTC
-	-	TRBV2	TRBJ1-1	CASSEFPLRGDTEAFF	TGTGCCAGCAGTGAATTTCCTCTAAGGGGAGACACTGAAGCTTTCTTT
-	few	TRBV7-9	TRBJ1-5	CASSLDRDNQPQHF	TGTGCCAGCAGCTTAGACAGGGACAATCAGCCCCAGCATTTT
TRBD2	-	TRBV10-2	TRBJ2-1	CASSELLASGHYNEQFF	TGCGCCAGCAGTGAACTTCTGGCTAGCGGACATTACAATGAGCAGTTCTTC
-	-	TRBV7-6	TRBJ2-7	CASSHTGGLTYEQYF	TGTGCCAGCAGCCACACTGGAGGACTAACCTACGAGCAGTACTTC
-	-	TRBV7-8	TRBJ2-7	CASSTSPGIGEQYF	TGTGCCAGCAGCACCTCGCCGGGGATCGGCGAGCAGTACTTC
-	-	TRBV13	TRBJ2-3	CASSLWRDTDTQYF	TGTGCCAGCAGCTTATGGAGGGACACAGATACGCAGTATTTT
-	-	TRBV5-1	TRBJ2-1	CASSLDGDYNEQFF	TGCGCCAGCAGCTTGGACGGGGACTACAATGAGCAGTTCTTC
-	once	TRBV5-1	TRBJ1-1	CASSLEVGTEAFF	TGCGCCAGCAGCTTGGAGGTGGGGACTGAAGCTTTCTTT
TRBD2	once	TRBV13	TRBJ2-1	CASSNAHGAGVNEQFF	TGTGCCAGCAGCAATGCCCATGGGGCGGGAGTCAATGAGCAGTTCTTC
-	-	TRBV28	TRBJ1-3	CASSLGQDGDTIYF	TGTGCCAGCAGTTTGGGGCAGGACGGTGACACCATATATTTT
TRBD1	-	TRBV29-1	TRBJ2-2	CSVRQGTGELFF	TGCAGCGTTCGACAGGGAACCGGGGAGCTGTTTTTT
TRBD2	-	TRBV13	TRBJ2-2	CASSSPGLAGEQLFF	TGTGCCAGCAGCTCCCCCGGACTAGCGGGGGAACAGCTGTTTTTT
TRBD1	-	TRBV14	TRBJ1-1	CASSREQGWENTEAFF	TGTGCCAGCAGCCGCGAACAGGGGTGGGAGAACACTGAAGCTTTCTTT
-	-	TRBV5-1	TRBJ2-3	CASSSRGLTLTDTQYF	TGCGCCAGCAGCTCCCGGGGGCTCACCCTCACAGATACGCAGTATTTT
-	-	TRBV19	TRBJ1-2	CASSIDRRRLNF	TGTGCCAGTAGTATAGATCGCAGGCGCCTTAACTTC
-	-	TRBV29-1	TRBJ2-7	CSVEDPSLSSYEQYF	TGCAGCGTTGAAGATCCTAGCCTGAGCTCCTACGAGCAGTACTTC
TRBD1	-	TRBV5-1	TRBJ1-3	CASSLEGLVGTGGNTIYF	TGCGCCAGCAGCTTGGAAGGGTTGGTTGGGACAGGTGGAAACACCATATATTTT
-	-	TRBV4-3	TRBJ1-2	CASSQVLPQGTIIYNYGYTF	TGCGCCAGCAGCCAAGTACTGCCCCAGGGAACGATAATTTATAACTATGGCTACACCTTC
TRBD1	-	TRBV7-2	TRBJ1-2	CVSSLGLDRVRGYTF	TGTGTCAGCAGCTTAGGACTAGACAGGGTACGCGGCTACACCTTC
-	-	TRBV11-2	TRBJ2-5	CASSSHSQISGQETQYF	TGTGCCAGCAGCTCCCACTCACAAATTAGCGGCCAAGAGACCCAGTACTTC
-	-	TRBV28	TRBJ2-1	CASSSHRERSYNEQFF	TGTGCCAGCAGTTCCCACAGGGAACGATCCTACAATGAGCAGTTCTTC
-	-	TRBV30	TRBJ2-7	CAWRGKQGETYEQYF	TGTGCCTGGAGGGGTAAACAGGGAGAGACCTACGAGCAGTACTTC
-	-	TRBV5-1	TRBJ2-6	CASSPTPTGGSGANVLTF	TGCGCCAGCAGCCCAACGCCGACTGGGGGGTCGGGGGCCAACGTCCTGACTTTC
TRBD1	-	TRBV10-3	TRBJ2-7	CAISVRTGVHEQYF	TGTGCCATCAGTGTCCGGACAGGGGTCCACGAGCAGTACTTC
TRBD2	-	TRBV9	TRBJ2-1	CASSVEIAGGPPIYNEQFF	TGTGCCAGCAGCGTAGAGATTGCGGGAGGGCCACCAATCTACAATGAGCAGTTCTTC
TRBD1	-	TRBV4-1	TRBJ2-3	CASSQGTVQGDTQYF	TGCGCCAGCAGTCAGGGGACAGTTCAAGGAGATACGCAGTATTTT
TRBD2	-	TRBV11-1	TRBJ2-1	CASSLSVAGVQDEQFF	TGTGCCAGCAGCTTGTCAGTAGCGGGAGTGCAGGATGAGCAGTTCTTC
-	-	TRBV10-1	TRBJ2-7	CASSGTFYEQYF	TGCGCCAGCAGTGGGACCTTCTACGAGCAGTACTTC
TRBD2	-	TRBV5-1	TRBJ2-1	CASSFGGLEGKNEQFF	TGCGCCAGCAGCTTTGGGGGACTAGAGGGAAAGAATGAGCAGTTCTTC